Each of the 21 T cell receptor beta chains below was sequenced from the same sample in a study of blood T cell repertoires in COVID-19. Assay: immunoSEQ multiplex PCR; the TCRdb copy retains only in-frame clones and omits some. The sample yields 250,000 to 350,000 clones, about 88% seen once. The sample comprised peripheral blood. The source of these receptors is a woman in her 30s with COVID-19, enrolled during active disease.

The CDR3 nucleotides are TGTGCCAGCAACCACCCGCAGGGTGGTAGGTACGAGCAGTACTTC. This encodes CASNHPQGGRYEQYF. V gene TRBV6-5 combines with J gene TRBJ2-7, with D maybe TRBD1 (5 bases). Germline CDR1 is MNHEY and CDR2 is SVGAGI. This CDR3 comprises 15 residues. Trimming stripped 7 bases from V and 4 bases from J, with 20 bases between.

This chain links TRBV30 with TRBJ2-3; TRBD2 matches at 12 bases. Germline CDR1 is GTSNPN and CDR2 is SVGIG (reference sequence). The CDR3 is made up of 14 amino acids. V trimming: 3 bases; J trimming: 3 bases; junction bases outside the gene matches: 1. The CDR3 DNA sequence: TGTGCCTGGAGCGGACTAGCGGGAACAGATACGCAGTATTTT. It yields the protein CAWSGLAGTDTQYF.

This chain connects TRBV4-1 to TRBJ2-7; 8 nucleotides agree with TRBD2. The CDR3 runs to 15 residues. Germline CDR1 and CDR2: MGHRA and YSYEKL. V shed 4 bases and J 2 bases; nucleotides not matched to a gene: 7. The CDR3, as DNA: TGCGCCAGCAGCCCGAGCGGGACTAGTCCCTACGAGCAGTACTTC. Protein sequence: CASSPSGTSPYEQYF.

This clone was found once. The J gene is TRBJ1-3, the V gene TRBV5-1; 7 positions match TRBD1. V trimming: 0 bases; J trimming: 0 bases; junction bases outside the gene matches: 6. This CDR3 comprises 17 residues. CDR1 and CDR2 from the germline V gene are SGHRS and YFSETQ. The chain's CDR3 is CASSLGDRAFSGNTIYF. The CDR3 DNA is TGCGCCAGCAGCTTGGGCGACAGGGCCTTCTCTGGAAACACCATATATTTT.

The rearrangement joins TRBV2 to TRBJ2-2; D is uncertain. The germline V and J ends were trimmed by 2 bases and 6 bases, with 4 bases remaining between them. CDR3 length equals 12 residues. From germline, CDR1 is SNHLY and CDR2 FYNNEI. The DNA for the CDR3 is TGTGCCAGCAGTGAAAGCCCCGGGGAGCTGTTTTTT. Translation gives CASSESPGELFF.

This chain links TRBV5-4 with TRBJ2-2; 9 nucleotides match TRBD2. V lost 4 bases, J lost 8 bases, and 15 bases stayed unmatched. The CDR3 loop spans 17 amino acids. Germline V gene lookup returns CDR1 SGHNT and CDR2 YYREEE (reference sequence). The CDR3 region has the DNA TGTGCCAGCAGCCCTACTTGGAGCGGGAGGAATGGGGGGGAGCTGTTTTTT. Translating it yields CASSPTWSGRNGGELFF. Filled out from reference TRBV5-4 and TRBJ2-2, the complete variable domain reads ETGVTQSPTHLIKTRGQQVTLRCSSQSGHNTVSWYQQALGQGPQFIFQYYREEENGRGNFPPRFSGLQFPNYSSELNVNALELDDSALYLCASSPTWSGRNGGELFFGEGSRLTVL.

The rearrangement joins TRBV25-1 to TRBJ1-4; D remains ambiguous. Germline V gene data show CDR1 as MGHDK and CDR2 as SYGVNS. The CDR3 consists of 14 residues. The V end lost 3 bases, the J end lost 8 bases, and 13 bases lay between the germline ends. The CDR3 is CASSETTREEKLFF. The CDR3 DNA follows: TGTGCCAGCAGTGAGACCACGCGGGAGGAAAAACTGTTTTTT.

V usage is TRBV7-3 and J usage is TRBJ2-1; 10 nucleotides match TRBD2. Trimming cost V 5 bases and J 8 bases; bases outside gene matches: 9. The CDR3 covers 15 residues. The germline V gene has CDR1 SGHTA and CDR2 FQGTGA. The CDR3 region is CASSPSSGSLHEQFF. The CDR3 DNA sequence: TGTGCCAGCAGCCCTTCTAGCGGGAGTCTTCATGAGCAGTTCTTC.

The chain is built from TRBV30 and TRBJ2-5; 8 nucleotides line up with TRBD1. Trimming took 0 bases from V and 5 from J; bases not matched to a gene: 2. CDR1 is GTSNPN, CDR2 SVGIG, per germline (reference sequence). The CDR3 length is 13 residues. The CDR3 sequence: CAWSVQGAETQYF. CDR3 nucleotides: TGTGCCTGGAGTGTGCAGGGGGCTGAGACCCAGTACTTC.

The CDR3 here is CASSFMREAFF. CDR3 sequence (DNA): TGTGCCAGCAGTTTTATGCGGGAGGCGTTCTTC. The chain recombines TRBV28 with TRBJ2-1; 8 nucleotides align to TRBD2. The germline V gene encodes CDR1 MDHEN and CDR2 SYDVKM. V gave up 3 bases and J gave up 15 bases; unmatched junction bases: 4. This CDR3 region has 11 residues.

The rearrangement links TRBV28 to TRBJ1-5, with 7 bases lining up with TRBD1. Germline loops: CDR1 MDHEN, CDR2 SYDVKM. V was clipped by 8 bases and J by 5 bases; unmatched bases: 3. The length of the CDR3 is 12 residues. CDR3 residues: CASLTGDQPQHF. The CDR3, as DNA: TGTGCCAGCCTTACAGGGGATCAGCCCCAGCATTTT.

V usage is TRBV5-4 and J usage is TRBJ1-3; no reliable D call. The CDR3 has 16 amino acids. Germline CDR1 is SGHNT and CDR2 is YYREEE (reference sequence). Trimming left V 0 bases short and J 7 bases short, with 17 bases between. The chain's CDR3 is CASSLGPFGGSNTIYF. CDR3 in DNA: TGTGCCAGCAGCTTGGGTCCCTTCGGCGGGTCGAACACCATATATTTT.

This clone appeared a few times. The DNA for the CDR3 is TGTGCCAGCAGCTCACTAGCGGGATCGTACGAGCAGTACTTC. Protein sequence: CASSSLAGSYEQYF. The V gene is TRBV7-8, the J gene TRBJ2-7, with TRBD2 matching 10 bases. After removal of 4 bases from V and 4 bases from J, the junction contained 4 bases not matched to a gene. CDR3 length: 14 residues. Germline V gene data show CDR1 as SGHVS and CDR2 as FQNEAQ.

CDR3 nucleotide sequence: TGTGCCAGCAGTCCCCGAGGGGGGAACACTGAAGCTTTCTTT. Translating it yields CASSPRGGNTEAFF. V is TRBV25-1 and J is TRBJ1-1, with D possibly matching TRBD1 (6 bases). The V gene's germline CDR1 is MGHDK and CDR2 SYGVNS. There are 14 residues in the CDR3. V was cut by 5 bases and J by 1 base, with 11 bases left in between.

This chain uses TRBV5-1 with TRBJ2-2; TRBD2 is a possible D gene (6 bases). The V end lost 5 bases, the J end lost 0 bases, and 14 bases lay between the germline ends. This CDR3 is built from 16 residues. Per the germline V gene, CDR1 is SGHRS and CDR2 is YFSETQ. DNA for the CDR3: TGCGCCAGCAGTTCACTCGGGGGAACGAACACCGGGGAGCTGTTTTTT. Encoded protein: CASSSLGGTNTGELFF.

The CDR3 DNA follows: TGCGCCAGCAGCTTGGTGCCAGGGACCTACGAGCAGTACTTC. The encoded protein is CASSLVPGTYEQYF. The V and J genes are TRBV5-1 and TRBJ2-7, with D tentatively TRBD1 (5 bases). CDR1 is SGHRS, CDR2 YFSETQ, per germline. The V and J ends lost 0 bases and 2 bases respectively, with 9 bases between them. The CDR3 runs 14 residues.

The chain has TRBV29-1 and TRBJ2-6, with 9 bases matching TRBD1. The germline V gene has CDR1 SQVTM and CDR2 ANQGSEA. The trim removed 4 bases at V and 3 bases at J, leaving 4 bases unmatched. This CDR3 is 15 amino acids long. The CDR3 spells CSVGDRVDGANVLTF. The CDR3 DNA reads TGCAGCGTTGGGGACAGGGTAGATGGGGCCAACGTCCTGACTTTC.

This chain connects TRBV29-1 to TRBJ1-2; 7 bases line up with TRBD1. V lost 7 bases to trimming and J lost 2 bases; unmatched junction nucleotides: 7. The CDR3 runs to 13 residues. Germline V gene sequence: CDR1 SQVTM, CDR2 ANQGSEA. The CDR3 spells CSGLTGSNYGYTF. The CDR3 coding sequence is TGCAGCGGTCTGACAGGGAGCAACTATGGCTACACCTTC.

The chain couples TRBV4-1 to TRBJ1-2, with D possibly matching TRBD1 (6 bases). The germline gives CDR1 MGHRA, CDR2 YSYEKL. V lost 1 base and J lost 6, with 15 bases in between. This CDR3 comprises 15 residues. The DNA of the CDR3 is TGCGCCAGCAGCCAAGGGACTAGGGGGGCGGATGGCTACACCTTC. It yields the protein CASSQGTRGADGYTF.

The rearrangement links TRBV5-1 to TRBJ2-6; D gene unclear. CDR1 SGHRS and CDR2 YFSETQ come from the germline V gene. V lost 3 bases, J lost 4 bases, and 11 bases lay in between. The CDR3 covers 15 residues. The CDR3 here is CASSSLGSGANVLTF. The CDR3 region has the DNA TGCGCCAGCAGCTCACTGGGCTCAGGGGCCAACGTCCTGACTTTC.

V usage is TRBV7-2 and J usage is TRBJ2-7, with D perhaps TRBD2 (5 bases). V dropped 5 bases and J dropped 3 bases, with 14 bases sitting between them. Germline CDR1 reads SGHTA; CDR2 reads FQGNSA. This CDR3 region has 14 residues. The CDR3 here is CASSLQTGIYEQYF. The CDR3 nucleotides read TGTGCCAGCAGCCTCCAGACGGGAATCTACGAGCAGTACTTC.